This T cell receptor beta chain was profiled in a study of regulatory T cells in long-lasting Graves disease. Time point defined: newly diagnosed GD, antithyroid drugs for less than 3 months. Extracted PBMC RNA gave rise to the TCR library. V dropped 7 bases and J dropped 4 bases, with 17 bases sitting between them. This CDR3 is 14 amino acids long. Germline V gene sequence: CDR1 LGHDT, CDR2 YNNKEL (reference sequence). As regards this clonotype: Its antigen is unidentified.

For TCR beta, libraries came from iRepertoire HTBI primers and Arm-PCR of CDR3 regions. Per the authors' pipeline: Identified across the samples were approximately 60 TRBV segments and roughly 14 TRBJ segments. TCRdb re-derived calls from the multiplex PCR reads in MiXCR, one entry per CDR3 protein. TCRdb, not the original authors, processed these V and J calls. The sample carries roughly 430,000 distinct CDR3 sequences, 15% to 20% recorded once. The study's findings and limits: Persistent disease preferred TRBV28, TRBJ1-2 and TRBJ2-5; new disease, TRBV20-1 and TRBJ2-1.

These sequences were also reported in another study, on T cells in Graves' hyperthyroidism and ophthalmopathy. That work states: First-round RT-PCR of the TCR CDR3 relied on the HTBI primer set.

Source: peripheral blood mononuclear cells (PBMCs), taken at new diagnosis, from a patient treated with antithyroid drugs. The rearrangement links TRBV3-1 to TRBJ2-7; D perhaps matches TRBD2 (7 bases). This TCR was recovered from a woman in her thirties with Graves disease. The CDR3 DNA follows: TGTGCCAGCACCACGGGGAGCGGGACATACGAGCAGTACTTC. It encodes CASTTGSGTYEQYF.